A selection of T cell receptor beta chains follows, all from one sample in a study of vaccination and CD4 T cells after COVID-19. These receptors have no known antigen. A single record per CDR3 protein comes from TCRdb applying MiXCR to the PCR reads. The table records some 15,000 distinct CDR3 sequences, around 76% of them present only once. The sequenced material came from CD4+ T cells from blood, cultured in vitro. The receptors stem from a human donor who had recovered from COVID-19. Both conserved end residues are part of each CDR3. Each record gives: D gene, J gene, V gene, clone size, CDR3 protein, CDR3 DNA. D genes are given only for firm matches. Clone size is not always given. Where it is, it says once, few, many or a class for expanded clones.

NA | TRBJ2-7 | TRBV19 | few | CASREDSPSYEQYF | TGTGCCAGTAGGGAGGACAGCCCTTCCTACGAGCAGTACTTC
TRBD2 | TRBJ2-7 | TRBV7-2 | NA | CASSRLISLAVVYEQYF | TGTGCCAGCAGCCGACTCATATCACTAGCGGTAGTCTACGAGCAGTACTTC
NA | TRBJ1-4 | TRBV6-4 | once | CASRLTEGNEKLFF | TGTGCCAGCAGGCTGACAGAGGGTAATGAAAAACTGTTTTTT
NA | TRBJ1-4 | TRBV6-1 | NA | CASSERATNEKLFF | TGTGCCAGCAGTGAAAGGGCAACTAATGAAAAACTGTTTTTT
NA | TRBJ2-7 | TRBV7-2 | NA | CASSLSHSSYEQYF | TGTGCCAGCAGCTTATCCCATAGCTCCTACGAGCAGTACTTC
NA | TRBJ2-7 | TRBV11-1 | once | CASSLGMTVAHEQYF | TGTGCCAGCAGCTTAGGGATGACAGTAGCACACGAGCAGTACTTC
NA | TRBJ2-3 | TRBV28 | few | CASSSVGAGWGTDTQYF | TGTGCCAGCAGTTCGGTCGGGGCAGGATGGGGCACAGATACGCAGTATTTT
TRBD1 | TRBJ1-3 | TRBV27 | NA | CASRGTVGNTIYF | TGTGCCAGCAGGGGGACAGTCGGAAACACCATATATTTT
NA | TRBJ1-5 | TRBV2 | once | CASSGRRFSNQPQHF | TGTGCCAGCAGTGGTCGGCGGTTTAGCAATCAGCCCCAGCATTTT
NA | TRBJ1-5 | TRBV5-1 | NA | CASSPRGQGGNQPQHF | TGCGCCAGCAGCCCGCGGGGGCAGGGCGGCAATCAGCCCCAGCATTTT
NA | TRBJ1-2 | TRBV20-1 | NA | CLDKGPGVGANYGYTF | TGCCTCGATAAGGGCCCCGGGGTTGGAGCTAACTATGGCTACACCTTC